A single T cell receptor (beta chain) is shown here with its context. No antigen is known for it. No base quality values were provided; no much bigger clone lies one nucleotide off. CDR1 MDHEN and CDR2 SYDVKM were looked up in the germline V gene. A distance of 10 bases separates the germline ends of V and J, which lose 7 bases and 7 bases respectively. Measured from the cysteine to the phenylalanine, the CDR3 is 11 residues long. Just the 33-base CDR3 DNA is kept, in frame starting at base 1. The data originate from a study of T cells in Graves' hyperthyroidism and ophthalmopathy (dated 2019 in TCRdb). Broadly, across the study: Peripheral blood samples were taken at initial diagnosis, before any treatment was given. The study also compared thyroid tissue and blood T-cell repertoires from five or six Graves' hyperthyroidism patients. After blood sampling, hyperthyroidism patients were treated with methimazole at a starting dose of 30 mg daily, and ophthalmopathy patients were treated with high-dose intravenous methylprednisolone. For training and testing, the 80 to 100 patients in the discovery cohort were randomly divided in a 7:3 ratio. The paper describes TCR Vbeta CDR3 sequencing of some 130 peripheral blood samples, made up of around 41 ophthalmopathy patients, 70 to 75 hyperthyroidism patients and 17 progressor patients. A discovery cohort of about 95 patients, about 43 with Graves' ophthalmopathy and over 55 with stable Graves' hyperthyroidism, was used to find distinguishing TCR V-J signatures. Prospective prediction of ophthalmopathy was tested in an independent validation cohort of 18 to 20 hyperthyroidism patients and 15 to 17 patients who later progressed to ophthalmopathy. Beyond this particular receptor, the publication reports: In validation, the model predicted progression to ophthalmopathy a median of 6.5 months before onset, with roughly 71% sensitivity and about 72% specificity. Blood samples also contained most of the expanded thyroid clonotypes (frequency above 0.001), which suggests that blood repertoires may reflect thyroid immune responses. In cross-validation, a model built on a 13 V-J signature told ophthalmopathy apart from stable hyperthyroidism with 87.88% sensitivity and approximately 84% specificity, and in testing the same model reached 80%/75%. No statistical method was used to fix the sample size in advance, and group allocation was not hidden from the investigators.

Amplification of TCR beta CDR3 regions was carried out from RNA transcripts. The TCR CDR3 was subjected to a first round of RT-PCR using the HTBI primer set and the Qiagen OneStep RT-PCR kit. A second multiplex PCR round built the libraries, followed by size selection and purification. The libraries were sequenced on an Illumina HiSeq2000 using paired-end 100 bp reads. On the authors' methods: SOAPnuke was used to process the raw data, throwing out any read that contained adapters or uncalled bases, had a mean Phred below 15, or lacked an exact constant-primer or identifier match. High-quality paired reads were merged using COPE v1.2.5, and each unique nucleotide sequence was defined as a clonotype. MiTCR v1.1 was used to align the clonotypes against IMGT TRBV, TRBD and TRBJ reference segments. Only V-J combinations with frequency above 0.0001, covering about 99% of repertoires, were analysed. The TCS score was defined as F50 (clonal expansion) divided by E x V (chaos), with BLOSUM62-based TCRdist calculated between CDR3 peptides within each V-J. Welch's t-statistics and random forest reduced 450 to 600 V-J features to 10 to 15, which were used in a naive Bayes classifier (R e1071). TCRdb redid the processing of the public reads, applying fastp at Q25 and MiXCR, and retained in-frame beta chains. Identical CDR3 proteins give one entry, which carries the most common genes and DNA. These V and J calls derive from TCRdb rather than the authors' analysis. For this sample the table gives over 350,000 distinct CDR3 sequences, of which roughly 18% were detected only once. The ten largest clones represent 40% of the sample.

Moderately to severely active disease, a Clinical Activity Score of at least 3, a NOSPECS grade of at least 4, and a duration under 3 months were present in ophthalmopathy patients. Exclusion was applied to patients with uncontrolled infections, other autoimmune diseases, pregnancy or lactation. Clinical symptoms, serum thyroxine and TRAb, thyroid ultrasound, and orbital computed tomography formed the basis for the diagnoses. Ficoll-Paque density gradient centrifugation was used to isolate PBMCs from about 10 ml of fresh peripheral blood. Trizol reagent was used to extract total RNA, and RNA quality was then checked on an Agilent 2100 Bioanalyzer.

The source material was blood. The chain is encoded by TRBV28 joined to TRBJ1-1; there is no confident call for the D gene. The TCR comes from a man aged 18 to 35 with Graves' ophthalmopathy. The CDR3: CASKLSVEAFF. The nucleotide sequence reads TGTGCCAGCAAATTGTCCGTTGAAGCTTTCTTT. With the portions outside the CDR3 filled from the reference TRBV28 and TRBJ1-1 genes, the complete variable region becomes DVKVTQSSRYLVKRTGEKVFLECVQDMDHENMFWYRQDPGLGLRLIYFSYDVKMKEKGDIPEGYSVSREKKERFSLILESASTNQTSMYLCASKLSVEAFFGQGTRLTVV.